The rows below give T cell receptor beta chains drawn from one sample of a study of response to subunit inactivated influenza vaccine. TCRdb reprocessed the RT-PCR reads via MiXCR and lists one record per CDR3 protein. Here the sample spans 530,000 or so distinct CDR3 sequences, around 25% being singletons. This material consisted of CD4+ T cells sorted from PBMCs, taken roughly 5 days after vaccination. These receptors were collected from a man between 50 and 59 years old who received an inactivated influenza vaccine. Both conserved end residues are part of each CDR3. D genes are given only for firm matches. Not all rows give a size; the values are once, few, many and, for expanded clones, a class.

TRBJ2-2,.,.,TRBV3-1,CASSSVGTGELFF,TGTGCCAGCAGCTCCGTGGGTACCGGGGAGCTGTTTTTT
TRBJ1-5,TRBD1,.,TRBV10-3,CAISESQGTGNQPQHF,TGTGCCATCAGTGAGTCACAGGGGACCGGCAATCAGCCCCAGCATTTT
TRBJ2-6,.,.,TRBV20-1,CSARDSGPGANVLTF,TGCAGTGCTAGAGATTCAGGCCCTGGGGCCAACGTCCTGACTTTC
TRBJ2-7,.,few,TRBV10-2,CASSEPVISYERRYF,TGCGCCAGCAGTGAGCCGGTTATCTCCTACGAGAGGAGGTACTTC
TRBJ2-7,.,few,TRBV10-3,CAISPSSEQYF,TGTGCCATCAGCCCAAGTAGCGAGCAGTACTTC
TRBJ2-7,TRBD1,few,TRBV20-1,CSAHAGTGINEQYF,TGCAGTGCTCATGCCGGGACAGGGATAAACGAGCAGTACTTC
TRBJ2-6,.,.,TRBV5-1,CASSLEWGANVLTF,TGCGCCAGCAGCCTGGAGTGGGGGGCCAACGTCCTGACTTTC
TRBJ2-1,TRBD2,few,TRBV30,CAWSGGLAYNEQFF,TGTGCCTGGAGTGGGGGACTAGCCTACAATGAGCAGTTCTTC
TRBJ2-1,.,few,TRBV4-1,CASPGVEVRGNEQFF,TGCGCCAGCCCAGGAGTGGAAGTCAGGGGCAATGAGCAGTTCTTC
TRBJ2-2,.,.,TRBV30,CAWILNRVDGELFF,TGTGCCTGGATACTAAATCGGGTTGACGGGGAGCTGTTTTTT
TRBJ2-5,.,.,TRBV20-1,CSAKRLETQYF,TGCAGTGCTAAGCGACTGGAGACCCAGTACTTC
TRBJ2-7,.,once,TRBV6-2/TRBV6-3,CASSYDNYEQYF,TGTGCCAGCAGTTACGACAACTACGAGCAGTACTTC
TRBJ2-2,TRBD2,few,TRBV10-3,CAISDERGNTGELFF,TGTGCCATCAGTGATGAGCGGGGCAACACCGGGGAGCTGTTTTTT
TRBJ2-2,.,.,TRBV4-3,CASSQDLGGGELFF,TGCGCCAGCAGCCAAGACCTGGGTGGCGGGGAGCTGTTTTTT
TRBJ2-5,TRBD1,few,TRBV5-1,CASSQGQGGHQETQYF,TGCGCCAGCAGCCAAGGACAGGGCGGGCACCAAGAGACCCAGTACTTC
TRBJ2-3,.,few,TRBV6-2/TRBV6-3,CASSYHAVKGATQYF,TGTGCCAGCAGTTACCACGCTGTCAAGGGAGCTACGCAGTATTTT
TRBJ2-7,TRBD2,few,TRBV6-1,CASRETSGSSYEQYF,TGTGCCAGCAGAGAAACAAGCGGGAGCTCCTACGAGCAGTACTTC
TRBJ1-2,TRBD1,.,TRBV20-1,CSASTGGVTGYTF,TGCAGTGCATCGACAGGGGGAGTAACTGGCTACACCTTC
TRBJ2-6,TRBD2,.,TRBV11-2,CATKAGSYSGANVLTF,TGTGCCACCAAAGCGGGGAGCTACTCTGGGGCCAACGTCCTGACTTTC
TRBJ2-2,.,.,TRBV5-6,CASSGDGTGELFF,TGTGCCAGCAGCGGGGACGGTACCGGGGAGCTGTTTTTT
TRBJ2-3,TRBD2,.,TRBV3-1,CASSRRALGRDTQYF,TGTGCCAGCAGCCGACGGGCCCTCGGGAGGGATACGCAGTATTTT
TRBJ2-2,TRBD2,.,TRBV10-3,CAISSTSGGNTGELFF,TGTGCCATCAGTTCCACTAGCGGGGGAAACACCGGGGAGCTGTTTTTT
TRBJ1-4,.,few,TRBV5-1,CASSPGRKNEKLFF,TGCGCCAGCAGCCCCGGACGGAAAAATGAAAAACTGTTTTTT
TRBJ2-7,.,.,TRBV4-3,CASSRDEFGRAREQYF,TGCGCCAGCAGCCGAGATGAGTTCGGCAGGGCAAGGGAGCAGTACTTC
TRBJ2-5,.,.,TRBV12-3/TRBV12-4,CASSLLGTVQYF,TGTGCCAGCAGTTTATTGGGGACGGTACAGTACTTC
TRBJ2-7,TRBD1,.,TRBV5-1,CASSSANRGLYEQYF,TGCGCCAGCAGCTCAGCGAACAGGGGGCTCTACGAGCAGTACTTC
TRBJ2-5,TRBD1,.,TRBV5-6,CASSKGTVQETQYF,TGTGCCAGCAGCAAGGGGACAGTCCAAGAGACCCAGTACTTC
TRBJ2-1,TRBD1,few,TRBV6-2/TRBV6-3,CASSYTLGGRGYYNEQFF,TGTGCCAGCAGTTACACCCTCGGAGGCAGGGGGTACTACAATGAGCAGTTCTTC
TRBJ2-1,.,.,TRBV11-2,CASSLPSSASEQFF,TGTGCCAGCAGCCTGCCGTCTAGCGCCAGTGAGCAGTTCTTC
TRBJ2-2,.,few,TRBV5-1,CASSLATGNTGELFF,TGCGCCAGCAGCTTGGCGACAGGGAACACCGGGGAGCTGTTTTTT
TRBJ2-2,.,many,TRBV7-2,CASSLVSSGELFF,TGTGCCAGCAGTTTAGTCTCCTCCGGGGAGCTGTTTTTT
TRBJ2-4,.,few,TRBV12-5,CASGLAGGNIQYF,TGTGCTAGTGGTTTGGCAGGCGGAAACATTCAGTACTTC
TRBJ2-1,TRBD1,.,TRBV20-1,CSLRQGSSYNEQFF,TGCAGCCTGAGACAGGGGAGCTCCTACAATGAGCAGTTCTTC
TRBJ2-1,.,.,TRBV20-1,CSARDDSLGLF,TGCAGTGCTAGAGATGATTCTCTAGGTCTCTTC
TRBJ2-3,TRBD2,few,TRBV7-6,CASSSLAGDRSDTQYF,TGTGCCAGCAGCTCGCTAGCGGGAGATCGGAGTGATACGCAGTATTTT
TRBJ2-4,.,few,TRBV5-1,CASSLVAGSKNIQYF,TGCGCCAGCAGCTTGGTTGCTGGATCCAAAAACATTCAGTACTTC
TRBJ2-7,TRBD2,.,TRBV7-8,CASSRRGVEQYF,TGTGCCAGCAGCCGGCGGGGGGTCGAGCAGTACTTC